These 26 T cell receptor beta chains were all obtained from the same sample, sequenced in a study of T-cell memory formation after mild COVID-19. TCRdb processed the 5' RACE reads anew with MiXCR; each CDR3 protein has one entry. Here the sample spans 200,000 to 250,000 distinct CDR3 sequences, 8.5% to 9.5% being singletons. Sequencing was carried out using PBMCs or a T cell subset sorted from them (not recorded which). The receptors come from a man younger than 30 who had mild COVID-19 (a few samples of this study predate the infection). Cell type and time point are not known.

The CDR3 coding sequence is TGCGCCAGCAGCTTCGCCGGGACCTACGAGCAGTACTTC. Protein sequence: CASSFAGTYEQYF. The chain employs TRBV5-1 and TRBJ2-7; TRBD2 might be the D (5 bases). Trimming cost V 2 bases and J 2 bases, with 8 bases left between them. CDR3 length equals 13 residues. Per germline, CDR1 SGHRS and CDR2 YFSETQ.

This chain uses TRBV7-8 with TRBJ2-7; perhaps TRBD2 as D (6 bases). The CDR3 is 17 residues long. Trimming pared 1 base from V and 2 bases from J, leaving 18 bases between. CDR1 is SGHVS, CDR2 FQNEAQ, per germline. Here the CDR3 reads CASSLDSGGELAYEQYV. The CDR3 coding sequence is TGTGCCAGCAGCTTAGACTCTGGAGGGGAATTGGCCTACGAGCAGTACGTC.

This clonotype was seen only a few times. The chain joins TRBV6-1 to TRBJ2-7; TRBD1 or TRBD2 may be the D gene (6 bases each). The V end lost 4 bases, the J end lost 3 bases, and 10 bases lay between the germline ends. CDR1 is MNHNS, CDR2 SASEGT, per germline. The CDR3 contains 13 residues. The CDR3 nucleotides are TGTGCCAGCAGTGGGGGGGCTAACTACGAGCAGTACGTC. Translated, it gives CASSGGANYEQYV.

This clonotype was picked up a small number of times. The chain links TRBV12-3 or TRBV12-4 to TRBJ2-6; possible D gene TRBD1, 6 bases. The CDR3 consists of 17 residues. Trimming stripped 5 bases from V and 0 bases from J, with 14 bases between. The CDR3 region has the DNA TGTGCCAGCAGTCCGGGGACATTCCTCTCTGGGGCCAACGTCCTGACTTTC. This encodes CASSPGTFLSGANVLTF.

The chain joins TRBV4-3 to TRBJ1-2, with D maybe TRBD1 (6 bases). The germline V and J ends were trimmed by 6 bases and 5 bases, with 22 bases remaining between them. CDR1 LGHNA and CDR2 YSLEER come from the germline V gene. This CDR3 contains 16 residues. The CDR3 loop is CASRLEANREQYGYTF. CDR3 sequence (DNA): TGCGCCAGCAGACTGGAAGCAAACAGGGAACAATATGGCTACACCTTC.

The chain has TRBV9 and TRBJ1-3; 9 positions agree with TRBD1. Germline CDR1 is SGDLS and CDR2 is YYNGEE. The junction had 5 bases not matched to a gene; V was cut back by 5 bases and J by 2 bases. The CDR3 is 15 residues long. CDR3 loop: CASRDGTGTGNTIYF. The CDR3 DNA reads as TGTGCCAGCAGAGACGGGACAGGGACTGGAAACACCATATATTTT.

V is TRBV4-1 and J is TRBJ1-1; TRBD1 aligns across 7 bases. Germline V lookup: CDR1 MGHRA, CDR2 YSYEKL. CDR3 length equals 15 residues. The V gene end was trimmed by 6 bases and the J gene end by 4 bases; junction bases not matched to a gene: 11. The chain's CDR3 is CASRSTGAGGTEAFF. For the CDR3, the DNA is TGCGCCAGCAGGTCAACCGGGGCAGGGGGCACTGAAGCTTTCTTT.

This clonotype was counted ten times or more. V usage is TRBV15 and J usage is TRBJ1-4; D gene unclear. V was shortened by 0 bases and J by 8 bases, with 13 bases between the two germline ends. The V gene's germline CDR1 is LNHNV and CDR2 YYDKDF (reference sequence). This CDR3 comprises 15 residues. This CDR3 is CATSRDQPGSEKLFF. CDR3 DNA: TGTGCCACCAGCAGAGATCAACCGGGCAGCGAAAAACTGTTTTTT. The full variable domain, rest sourced from reference TRBV15 and TRBJ1-4, is DAMVIQNPRYQVTQFGKPVTLSCSQTLNHNVMYWYQQKSSQAPKLLFHYYDKDFNNEADTPDNFQSRRPNTSFCFLDIRSPGLGDTAMYLCATSRDQPGSEKLFFGSGTQLSVL.

The chain combines TRBV12-3 or TRBV12-4 with TRBJ1-2, with D hard to call. The CDR3 loop spans 16 amino acids. V lost 3 bases, J lost 4 bases, and 18 bases lay in between. The CDR3 here is CASSFSVQDRAYGYTF. As DNA, the CDR3 is TGTGCCAGCAGTTTTAGTGTCCAGGATCGGGCCTATGGCTACACCTTC.

The chain carries TRBV20-1 and TRBJ1-2; D may be TRBD1 (6 bases). The CDR3 runs 13 residues. V lost 1 base, J lost 7 bases, and 13 bases lay in between. Germline V gene sequence: CDR1 DFQATT, CDR2 SNEGSKA (reference sequence). The CDR3 region has the DNA TGCAGTGCTAGAGGACAGGTGGAATCTGGCTACACCTTC. It is translated as CSARGQVESGYTF.

This chain uses TRBV10-3 with TRBJ2-6; D remains unclear. The CDR3 runs to 17 residues. Trimming took 0 bases from V and 0 from J, leaving 9 bases between them. Germline CDR1 ENHRY, CDR2 SYGVKD. Here the CDR3 reads CAISESDHGSGANVLTF. The CDR3 coding sequence is TGTGCCATCAGTGAGTCGGACCATGGCTCTGGGGCCAACGTCCTGACTTTC.

This clonotype has more than one count but fewer than ten. V and J are TRBV5-1 and TRBJ2-7; D not resolved. Trimming stripped 2 bases from V and 5 bases from J, with 17 bases between. Germline CDR1 reads SGHRS; CDR2 reads YFSETQ. This CDR3 spans 15 amino acids. CDR3 amino acids: CASSFIQSYRHEQYF. In DNA, the CDR3 is TGCGCCAGCAGCTTTATCCAATCCTACCGCCACGAGCAGTACTTC.

This clonotype appeared a few times. The chain combines TRBV6-6 with TRBJ1-6, with unresolved D. In germline, CDR1 is MNHNY, CDR2 SVGAGI (reference sequence). V was trimmed by 4 bases and J by 4 bases, leaving 11 bases between them. This CDR3 has 15 residues. In DNA, the CDR3 is TGTGCCAGCAGTTTGCAGGAGACATATAATTCACCCCTCCACTTT. As protein: CASSLQETYNSPLHF.

The chain is built from TRBV29-1 and TRBJ1-4; no reliable D call. Germline lookup yields CDR1 SQVTM and CDR2 ANQGSEA. The CDR3 runs to 11 residues. Trimming removed 6 bases at V and 6 bases at J, with 8 bases between. The CDR3 DNA reads TGCAGCGTCTCGGAGTATGAAAAACTGTTTTTT. It specifies CSVSEYEKLFF.

The sample holds a few counts of this clonotype. V is TRBV7-2 and J is TRBJ2-3; 13 nucleotides line up with TRBD2. V was clipped by 3 bases and J by 4 bases; unmatched bases: 1. This CDR3 has 15 amino acids. Germline V CDR1 and CDR2: SGHTA, FQGNSA. The CDR3 nucleotides read TGTGCCAGCAGCTTGACTAGCGGGGGGCCAGATACGCAGTATTTT. Translating it yields CASSLTSGGPDTQYF.

This chain links TRBV2 with TRBJ2-2; D remains unclear. The CDR3 spans 13 residues. CDR1 and CDR2 (germline): SNHLY, FYNNEI. V lost 4 bases and J lost 6, with 9 bases in between. The chain's CDR3 is CASSGQLPGELFF. The CDR3 bases are TGTGCCAGCAGTGGGCAGCTTCCCGGGGAGCTGTTTTTT.

This sequence joins TRBV4-1 and TRBJ2-7, with TRBD1 matching over 7 bases. The V segment lost 4 bases and the J segment 3 bases; nucleotides outside the gene matches: 9. The CDR3 sequence is 15 residues long. Per germline, CDR1 MGHRA and CDR2 YSYEKL. The CDR3 spells CASSLRTGDHYEQYF. The CDR3 nucleotides read TGCGCCAGCAGCCTGCGGACAGGAGACCACTACGAGCAGTACTTC.

In this sample, this clonotype turned up many times. This sequence joins TRBV6-4 and TRBJ2-1; D assignment may be TRBD1 or TRBD2 (6 bases each). Between the trimmed V and J ends, which lost 0 bases and 0 bases, there was a span of 12 bases. This CDR3 spans 17 amino acids. Germline CDR1 MRHNA, CDR2 SNTAGT. As DNA, the CDR3 is TGTGCCAGCAGTGACTCGCACGAGGGGGGCTCCTACAATGAGCAGTTCTTC. Translating gives CASSDSHEGGSYNEQFF.

The sample holds many counts of this clonotype. The chain joins TRBV5-1 to TRBJ2-5, with D uncertain. Germline V gene data show CDR1 as SGHRS and CDR2 as YFSETQ. Trimming left V 1 base short and J 1 base short, with 8 bases between. This CDR3 contains 14 residues. The CDR3 protein is CASSLLAIQETQYF. The DNA of the CDR3 is TGCGCCAGCAGCTTGTTGGCTATCCAAGAGACCCAGTACTTC.

This clonotype occurred a few times. This rearrangement joins TRBV29-1 to TRBJ2-5; D remains unclear. Between the trimmed V and J ends, which lost 4 bases and 5 bases, there was a span of 5 bases. CDR1 and CDR2 (germline): SQVTM, ANQGSEA. CDR3 length: 10 residues. The CDR3 DNA reads as TGCAGCGTTGGGGGTGAGACCCAGTACTTC. This codes for CSVGGETQYF.

This clonotype was counted ten times or more. This chain joins TRBV4-1 and TRBJ2-7; 15 nucleotides align to TRBD2. Trimming cost V 4 bases and J 6 bases; bases outside gene matches: 7. In germline, CDR1 is MGHRA, CDR2 YSYEKL. The CDR3 loop spans 16 amino acids. CDR3 amino acids: CASSRDRTSGGVEQYF. The CDR3 bases are TGCGCCAGCAGCCGCGACCGGACTAGCGGGGGGGTCGAGCAGTACTTC.

This clonotype turned up a few times. The chain uses TRBV7-2 and TRBJ1-2, with a tentative D call TRBD1 (5 bases). Germline V lookup: CDR1 SGHTA, CDR2 FQGNSA. V lost 1 base and J 4 bases, leaving 13 bases between the germline ends. The CDR3 extends over 15 amino acids. CDR3 sequence (DNA): TGTGCCAGCAGCTTAGGTCCCGGACAAAGCTATGGCTACACCTTC. Its protein product is CASSLGPGQSYGYTF. The whole variable domain, remainder taken from reference TRBV7-2 and TRBJ1-2, is GAGVSQSPSNKVTEKGKDVELRCDPISGHTALYWYRQSLGQGLEFLIYFQGNSAPDKSGLPSDRFSAERTGGSVSTLTIQRTQQEDSAVYLCASSLGPGQSYGYTFGSGTRLTVV.

The chain couples TRBV19 to TRBJ2-7, with 8 bases that match TRBD1. J gave up 2 bases and V 5 bases, and 11 bases lay outside the gene matches. This CDR3 comprises 16 residues. Germline V gene lookup returns CDR1 LNHDA and CDR2 SQIVND (reference sequence). The CDR3 DNA is TGTGCCAGTAGTCCCCGACAGGGGAAGGGAGCCTACGAGCAGTACTTC. Translated, it gives CASSPRQGKGAYEQYF. Supplemented by reference TRBV19 and TRBJ2-7, the full variable domain reads DGGITQSPKYLFRKEGQNVTLSCEQNLNHDAMYWYRQDPGQGLRLIYYSQIVNDFQKGDIAEGYSVSREKKESFPLTVTSAQKNPTAFYLCASSPRQGKGAYEQYFGPGTRLTVT.

The sample holds many counts of this clonotype. The chain uses TRBV10-2 and TRBJ2-3, with a tentative D call TRBD2 (7 bases). The CDR3 runs to 13 residues. Trimming shortened V by 7 bases and J by 2 bases, and 10 bases separated the two germline ends. Germline V lookup: CDR1 WSHSY, CDR2 SAAADI. DNA for the CDR3: TGCGCCAGCACGGCGGGGGCCACAGATACGCAGTATTTT. It codes for CASTAGATDTQYF.

This clonotype was counted at least ten times. The chain uses TRBV24-1 and TRBJ2-7; D gene uncertain. CDR1 and CDR2 from the germline V gene are KGHDR and SFDVKD. Trimming pared 4 bases from V and 7 bases from J, leaving 16 bases between. The CDR3 sequence is 14 residues long. CDR3 nucleotides: TGTGCCACCAGTGACTGGGAATTTTTGGAGGAGCAGTACTTC. It yields the protein CATSDWEFLEEQYF.

A few counts support this clonotype. The chain employs TRBV21-1 and TRBJ1-2; the D segment call TRBD1 is taken from the table without a DNA check. TRBV21-1 is flagged as a pseudogene. The CDR3 sequence is 16 residues long. The CDR3 DNA reads as TGTGCCAGCAGCAAAGTGGGGCCGGACAGGGGACGTGGCTACACCTTC. Protein sequence: CASSKVGPDRGRGYTF.